This T cell receptor beta chain was retrieved from a study of shared T cell receptors in the human thymus. The CDR3 covers 14 residues. Germline CDR1 and CDR2: MDHEN and SYDVKM. Between the trimmed V and J ends, which lost 2 bases and 2 bases, there was a span of 10 bases. The data were produced by immunoSEQ multiplex PCR, yet TCRdb's version contains in-frame clones alone and is incomplete. Here the sample spans about 660,000 clones, around 87% being singletons. The sample was also linked to a second study, of human thymus T cells. That publication notes: Infants, healthy and Finnish, who were having corrective surgery for congenital heart defects served as donors. Thymic TCR repertoires of unrelated people reportedly overlapped highly.

Specimen: thymocytes. The chain has TRBV28 and TRBJ2-7; tentatively, D is TRBD2 (7 bases). The receptor comes from a boy under three years old with a congenital heart defect. The CDR3 spells CASSLSGDTYEQYF. The CDR3 DNA follows: TGTGCCAGCAGTTTAAGCGGGGACACCTACGAGCAGTACTTC.